This T cell receptor (beta chain) is drawn from a study of memory B cells and T cells in multiple sclerosis. Study-wide results and limits: Normalization was needed because clone-set size differences affected shared clonotype counts.

Worth noting for this clone: Its target is not known.

The assay was immunoSEQ multiplex PCR, and TCRdb's table has in-frame clones only and misses some. This sample has fewer than 8,000 clones; about 60% occur once, and the top ten carry about 33%. With 1 base removed from V and 1 base from J, the gap between germline ends came to 10 bases. Germline CDR1 is KGHSH and CDR2 is LQKENI. The CDR3 is 15 residues long. The sample comprised memory (CD45RO+) CD8+ T cells from blood. The TCR sequence derives from a human donor with multiple sclerosis. V and J are TRBV18 and TRBJ1-1; possibly TRBD1 for D (6 bases). CDR3 region: CASSPRGGRNTEAFF. Written as DNA, the CDR3 is TGTGCCAGCTCACCACGCGGGGGCCGGAACACTGAAGCTTTCTTT.